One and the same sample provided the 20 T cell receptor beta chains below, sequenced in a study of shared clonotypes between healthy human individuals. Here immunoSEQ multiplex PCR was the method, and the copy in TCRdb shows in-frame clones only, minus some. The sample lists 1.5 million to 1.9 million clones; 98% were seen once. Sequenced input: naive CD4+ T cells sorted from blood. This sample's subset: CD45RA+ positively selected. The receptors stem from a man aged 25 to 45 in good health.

CDR3 DNA: TGTGCCAGCAGCTTATCCCCCGGGAATTTATTCAATGAGCAGTTCTTC. Amino acids: CASSLSPGNLFNEQFF. The chain is built from TRBV11-2 and TRBJ2-1; D perhaps matches TRBD2 (5 bases). Looked up from germline, CDR1 is SGHAT and CDR2 is FQNNGV. Trimming took off 2 bases at V and 6 bases at J, with 17 bases between the two ends. CDR3 length: 16 residues.

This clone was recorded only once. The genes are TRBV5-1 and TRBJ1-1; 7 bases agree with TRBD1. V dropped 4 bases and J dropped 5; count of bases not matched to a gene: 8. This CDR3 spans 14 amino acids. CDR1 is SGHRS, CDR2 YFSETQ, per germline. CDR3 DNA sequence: TGCGCCAGCAGCCAGTCGGGACAGTTGACTGAAGCTTTCTTT. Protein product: CASSQSGQLTEAFF. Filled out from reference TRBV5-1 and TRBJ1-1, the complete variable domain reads KAGVTQTPRYLIKTRGQQVTLSCSPISGHRSVSWYQQTPGQGLQFLFEYFSETQRNKGNFPGRFSGRQFSNSRSEMNVSTLELGDSALYLCASSQSGQLTEAFFGQGTRLTVV.

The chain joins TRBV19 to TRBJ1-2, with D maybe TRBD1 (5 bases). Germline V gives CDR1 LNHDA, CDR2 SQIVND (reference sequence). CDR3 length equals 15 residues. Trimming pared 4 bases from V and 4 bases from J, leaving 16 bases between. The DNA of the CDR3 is TGTGCCAGTAGTAGGGAAGGGCAGGGCTCCTATGGCTACACCTTC. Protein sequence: CASSREGQGSYGYTF.

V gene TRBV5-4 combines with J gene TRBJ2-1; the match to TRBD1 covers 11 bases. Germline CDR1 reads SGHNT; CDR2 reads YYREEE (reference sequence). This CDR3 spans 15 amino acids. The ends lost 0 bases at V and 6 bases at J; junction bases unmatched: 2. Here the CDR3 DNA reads TGTGCCAGCAGCTTGGGAGGGACAGGGGGCAATGAGCAGTTCTTC. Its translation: CASSLGGTGGNEQFF.

The CDR3, as DNA: TGCGCCAGCAGCCGAGGACGGGCCTACAATGAGCAGTTCTTC. This codes for CASSRGRAYNEQFF. This chain links TRBV5-1 with TRBJ2-1; D is undetermined. The CDR3 sequence is 14 residues long. Between the trimmed V and J ends, which lost 4 bases and 2 bases, there was a span of 10 bases. Germline V gene sequence: CDR1 SGHRS, CDR2 YFSETQ.

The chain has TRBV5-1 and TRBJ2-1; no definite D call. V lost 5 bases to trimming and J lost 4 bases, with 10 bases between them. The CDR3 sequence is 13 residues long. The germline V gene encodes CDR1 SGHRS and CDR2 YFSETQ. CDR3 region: CASRERTYNEQFF. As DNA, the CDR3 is TGCGCCAGCAGGGAGAGGACGTACAATGAGCAGTTCTTC. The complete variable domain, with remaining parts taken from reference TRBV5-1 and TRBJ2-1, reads KAGVTQTPRYLIKTRGQQVTLSCSPISGHRSVSWYQQTPGQGLQFLFEYFSETQRNKGNFPGRFSGRQFSNSRSEMNVSTLELGDSALYLCASRERTYNEQFFGPGTRLTVL.

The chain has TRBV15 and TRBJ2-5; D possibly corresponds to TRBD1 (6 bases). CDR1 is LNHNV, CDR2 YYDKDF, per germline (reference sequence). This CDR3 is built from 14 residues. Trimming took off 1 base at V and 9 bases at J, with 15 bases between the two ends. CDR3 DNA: TGTGCCACCAGCAGAGTAGGGCAGGGGATGGCCCAGTACTTC. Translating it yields CATSRVGQGMAQYF.

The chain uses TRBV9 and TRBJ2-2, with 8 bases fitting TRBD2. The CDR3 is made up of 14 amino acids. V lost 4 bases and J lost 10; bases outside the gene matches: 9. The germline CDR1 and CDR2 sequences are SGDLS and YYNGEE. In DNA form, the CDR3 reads TGTGCCAGCAGCAGGCGTAGCGGGATCGCGGAGCTGTTTTTT. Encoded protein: CASSRRSGIAELFF.

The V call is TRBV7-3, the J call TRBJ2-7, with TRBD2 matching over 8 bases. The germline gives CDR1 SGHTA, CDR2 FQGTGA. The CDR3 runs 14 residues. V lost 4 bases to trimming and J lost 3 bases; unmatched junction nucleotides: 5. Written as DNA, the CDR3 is TGTGCCAGCAGCTCCACCGGGACTAGCTACGAGCAGTACTTC. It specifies CASSSTGTSYEQYF.

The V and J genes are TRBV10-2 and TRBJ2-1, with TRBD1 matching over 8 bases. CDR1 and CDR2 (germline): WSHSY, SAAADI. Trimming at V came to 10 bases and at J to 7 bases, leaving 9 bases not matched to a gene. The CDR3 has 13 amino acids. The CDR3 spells CATQAGGRNEQFF. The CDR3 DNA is TGCGCCACCCAGGCAGGGGGCAGGAATGAGCAGTTCTTC.

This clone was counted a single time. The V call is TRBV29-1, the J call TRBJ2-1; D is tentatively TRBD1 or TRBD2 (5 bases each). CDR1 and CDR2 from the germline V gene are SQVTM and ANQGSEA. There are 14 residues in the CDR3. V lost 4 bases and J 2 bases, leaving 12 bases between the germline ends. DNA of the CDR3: TGCAGCGTTGGGGCTAGGGGAGCCTACAATGAGCAGTTCTTC. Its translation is CSVGARGAYNEQFF.

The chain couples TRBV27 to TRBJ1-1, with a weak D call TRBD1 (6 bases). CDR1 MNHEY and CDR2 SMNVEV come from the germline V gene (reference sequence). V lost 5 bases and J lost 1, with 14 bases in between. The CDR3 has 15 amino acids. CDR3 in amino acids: CASSLMGHSNTEAFF. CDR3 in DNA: TGTGCCAGCAGTCTGATGGGACACTCGAACACTGAAGCTTTCTTT.

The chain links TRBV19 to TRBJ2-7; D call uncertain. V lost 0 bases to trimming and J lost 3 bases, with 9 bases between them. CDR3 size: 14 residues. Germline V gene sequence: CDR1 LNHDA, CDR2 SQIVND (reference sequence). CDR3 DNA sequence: TGTGCCAGTAGTATAGATTGGCACAACTACGAGCAGTACTTC. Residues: CASSIDWHNYEQYF.

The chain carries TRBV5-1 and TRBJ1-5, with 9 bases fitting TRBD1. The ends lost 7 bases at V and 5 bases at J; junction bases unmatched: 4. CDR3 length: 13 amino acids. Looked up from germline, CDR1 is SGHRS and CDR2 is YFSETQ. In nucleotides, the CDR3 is TGCGCCAGCCGCCGGGACAGGGATCAGCCCCAGCATTTT. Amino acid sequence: CASRRDRDQPQHF.

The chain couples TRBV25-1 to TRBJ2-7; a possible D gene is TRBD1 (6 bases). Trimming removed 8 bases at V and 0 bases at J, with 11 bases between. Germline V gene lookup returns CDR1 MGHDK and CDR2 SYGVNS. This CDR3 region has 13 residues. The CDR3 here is CASGGQYSYEQYF. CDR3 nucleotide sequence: TGTGCCAGCGGAGGACAGTACTCCTACGAGCAGTACTTC.

CDR3 DNA sequence: TGTGCCAGCAGCTTGTACAGGGGGGTCGAGGGGCAGTACTTC. Translating gives CASSLYRGVEGQYF. The chain recombines TRBV7-2 with TRBJ2-7; TRBD1 agrees at 8 bases. This CDR3 has 14 residues. Germline trimming cut 3 bases from V and 9 bases from J; bases unmatched to any gene: 10. Germline V CDR1 and CDR2: SGHTA, FQGNSA.

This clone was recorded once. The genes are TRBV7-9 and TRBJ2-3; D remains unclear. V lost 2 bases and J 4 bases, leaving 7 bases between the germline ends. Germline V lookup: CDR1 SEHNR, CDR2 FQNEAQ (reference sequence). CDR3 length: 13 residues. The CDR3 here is CASSLPGADTQYF. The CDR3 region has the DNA TGTGCCAGCAGCTTACCAGGCGCAGATACGCAGTATTTT.

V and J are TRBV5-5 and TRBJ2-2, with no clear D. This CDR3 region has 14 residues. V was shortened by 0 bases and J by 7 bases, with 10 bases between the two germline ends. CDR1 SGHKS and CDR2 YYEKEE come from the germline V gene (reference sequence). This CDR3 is CASSLEPLGGELFF. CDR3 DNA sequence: TGTGCCAGCAGCTTGGAGCCCCTGGGCGGGGAGCTGTTTTTT.

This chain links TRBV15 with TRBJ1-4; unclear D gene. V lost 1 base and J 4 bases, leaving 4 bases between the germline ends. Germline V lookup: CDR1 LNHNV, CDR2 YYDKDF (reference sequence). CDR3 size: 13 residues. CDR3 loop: CATSRARNEKLFF. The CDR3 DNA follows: TGTGCCACCAGCAGAGCCCGTAATGAAAAACTGTTTTTT. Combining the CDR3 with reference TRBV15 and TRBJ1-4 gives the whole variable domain DAMVIQNPRYQVTQFGKPVTLSCSQTLNHNVMYWYQQKSSQAPKLLFHYYDKDFNNEADTPDNFQSRRPNTSFCFLDIRSPGLGDTAMYLCATSRARNEKLFFGSGTQLSVL.

This chain's CDR3 is CASSLTLSYEQYF. CDR3 nucleotides: TGCGCCAGCAGCTTGACATTGTCCTACGAGCAGTACTTC. The chain employs TRBV5-1 and TRBJ2-7, with unresolved D. Germline V gene sequence: CDR1 SGHRS, CDR2 YFSETQ. This CDR3 region has 13 residues. Trimming removed 1 base at V and 1 base at J, with 6 bases between.